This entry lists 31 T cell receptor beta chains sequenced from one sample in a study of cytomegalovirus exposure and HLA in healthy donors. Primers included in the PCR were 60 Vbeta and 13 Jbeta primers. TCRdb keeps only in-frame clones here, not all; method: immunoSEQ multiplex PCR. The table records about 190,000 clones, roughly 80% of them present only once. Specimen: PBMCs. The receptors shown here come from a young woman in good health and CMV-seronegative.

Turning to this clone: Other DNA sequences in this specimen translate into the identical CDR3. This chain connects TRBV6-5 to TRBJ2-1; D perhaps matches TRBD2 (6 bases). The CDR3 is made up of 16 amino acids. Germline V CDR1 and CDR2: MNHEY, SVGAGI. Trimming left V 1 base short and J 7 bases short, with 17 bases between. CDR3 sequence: CASSYWGRNNLNEQFF. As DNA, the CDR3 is TGTGCCAGCAGTTACTGGGGGAGGAATAATCTTAATGAGCAGTTCTTC.

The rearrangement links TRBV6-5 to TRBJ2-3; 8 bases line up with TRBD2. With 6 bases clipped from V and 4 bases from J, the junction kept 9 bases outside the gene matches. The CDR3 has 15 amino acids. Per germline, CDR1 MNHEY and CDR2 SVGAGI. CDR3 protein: CASRLSGTTADTQYF. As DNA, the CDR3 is TGTGCCAGCAGACTTAGCGGGACTACGGCAGATACGCAGTATTTT.

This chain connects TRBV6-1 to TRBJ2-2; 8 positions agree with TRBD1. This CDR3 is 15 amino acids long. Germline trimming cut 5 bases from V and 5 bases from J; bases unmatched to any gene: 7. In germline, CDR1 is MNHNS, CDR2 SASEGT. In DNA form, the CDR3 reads TGTGCCAGCAGTAGGGGACAGGTCGGAACCGGGGAGCTGTTTTTT. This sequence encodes CASSRGQVGTGELFF.

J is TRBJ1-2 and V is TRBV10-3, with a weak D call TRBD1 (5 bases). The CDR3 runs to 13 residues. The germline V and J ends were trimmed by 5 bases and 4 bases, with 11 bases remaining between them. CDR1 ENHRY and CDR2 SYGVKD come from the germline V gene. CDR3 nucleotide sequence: TGTGCCATCAGTCTCGACAGCCGCTATGGCTACACCTTC. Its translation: CAISLDSRYGYTF.

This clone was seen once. Here the CDR3 reads CASRERQGVPDTQYF. The CDR3 DNA sequence: TGTGCCAGCAGGGAGCGACAGGGGGTCCCAGATACGCAGTATTTT. The genes are TRBV2 and TRBJ2-3, with 9 bases fitting TRBD1. The CDR3 contains 15 residues. CDR1 SNHLY and CDR2 FYNNEI come from the germline V gene. Losses at the gene ends were 6 bases for V and 4 bases for J; bases not matched to a gene: 8.

The CDR3 DNA reads TGTGCCAGCTCACCTTCGGGACAGAGCACCTACAATGAGCAGTTCTTC. This codes for CASSPSGQSTYNEQFF. V usage is TRBV18 and J usage is TRBJ2-1; 7 nucleotides align to TRBD1. This CDR3 contains 16 residues. Germline V gene data show CDR1 as KGHSH and CDR2 as LQKENI. The ends lost 3 bases at V and 2 bases at J; junction bases unmatched: 7.

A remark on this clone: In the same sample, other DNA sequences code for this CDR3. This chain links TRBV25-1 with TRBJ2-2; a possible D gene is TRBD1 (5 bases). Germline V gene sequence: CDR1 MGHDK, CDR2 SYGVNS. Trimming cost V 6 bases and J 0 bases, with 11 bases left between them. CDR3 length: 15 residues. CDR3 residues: CASSPTGANTGELFF. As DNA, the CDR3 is TGTGCCAGCAGCCCCACAGGAGCGAACACCGGGGAGCTGTTTTTT.

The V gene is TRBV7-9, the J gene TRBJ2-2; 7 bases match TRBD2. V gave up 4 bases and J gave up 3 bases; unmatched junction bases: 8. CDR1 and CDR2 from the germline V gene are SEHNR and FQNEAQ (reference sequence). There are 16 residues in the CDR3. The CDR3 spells CASSSVGGRDTGELFF. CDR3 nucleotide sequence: TGTGCCAGCAGCTCAGTGGGAGGGCGAGACACCGGGGAGCTGTTTTTT.

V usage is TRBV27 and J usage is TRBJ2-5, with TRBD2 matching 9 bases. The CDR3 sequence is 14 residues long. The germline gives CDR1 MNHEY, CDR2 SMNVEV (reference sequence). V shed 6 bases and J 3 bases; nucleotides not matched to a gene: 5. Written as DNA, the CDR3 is TGTGCCAGCAGCGGACTAGCGACCAAAGAGACCCAGTACTTC. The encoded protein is CASSGLATKETQYF.

CDR3 in amino acids: CASSLRTGEGKLFF. CDR3 DNA: TGCGCCAGCAGCTTGAGGACAGGGGAGGGAAAACTGTTTTTT. The chain links TRBV5-1 to TRBJ1-4; 9 nucleotides line up with TRBD1. The CDR3 covers 14 residues. J lost 10 bases, V lost 1 base, and 5 bases had no gene match. In germline, CDR1 is SGHRS, CDR2 YFSETQ.

The CDR3 bases are TGCAGCGTTGAAAGGATCATCGGTGATTGGGACAGGGGGTCGGGTGGCTACACCTTC. Translating it yields CSVERIIGDWDRGSGGYTF. The chain recombines TRBV29-1 with TRBJ1-2; 11 bases map to TRBD1. Losses at the gene ends were 2 bases for V and 7 bases for J; bases not matched to a gene: 21. Per germline, CDR1 SQVTM and CDR2 ANQGSEA. This CDR3 has 19 residues.

CDR3 protein: CASSPSGGAPFNEQFF. CDR3 DNA sequence: TGTGCCAGCAGCCCCTCGGGGGGGGCCCCTTTCAATGAGCAGTTCTTC. V and J are TRBV9 and TRBJ2-1; 8 positions match TRBD2. CDR3 length equals 16 residues. The germline gives CDR1 SGDLS, CDR2 YYNGEE. The V gene end was trimmed by 4 bases and the J gene end by 6 bases; junction bases not matched to a gene: 12.

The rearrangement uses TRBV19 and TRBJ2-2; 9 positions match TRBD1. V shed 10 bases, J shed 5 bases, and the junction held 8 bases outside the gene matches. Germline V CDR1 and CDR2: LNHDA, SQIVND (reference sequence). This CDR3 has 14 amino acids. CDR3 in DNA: TGTGCCACCGCGGACAGGGGCAGGACCGGGGAGCTGTTTTTT. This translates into CATADRGRTGELFF.

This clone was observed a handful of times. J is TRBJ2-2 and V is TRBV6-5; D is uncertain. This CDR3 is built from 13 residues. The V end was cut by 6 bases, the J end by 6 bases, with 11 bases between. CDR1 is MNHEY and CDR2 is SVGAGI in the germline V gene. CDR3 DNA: TGTGCCAGCAGCCCACTCGAGTCCGGGGAGCTGTTTTTT. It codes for CASSPLESGELFF.

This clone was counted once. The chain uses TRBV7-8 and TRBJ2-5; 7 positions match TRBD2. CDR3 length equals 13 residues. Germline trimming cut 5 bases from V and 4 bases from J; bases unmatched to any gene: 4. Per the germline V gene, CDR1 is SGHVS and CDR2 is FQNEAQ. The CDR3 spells CASSLGLIETQYF. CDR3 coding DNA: TGTGCCAGCAGCCTGGGACTAATAGAGACCCAGTACTTC.

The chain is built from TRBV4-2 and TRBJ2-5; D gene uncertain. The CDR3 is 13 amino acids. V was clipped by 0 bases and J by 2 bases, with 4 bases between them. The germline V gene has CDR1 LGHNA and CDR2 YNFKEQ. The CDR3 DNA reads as TGTGCCAGCAGCCAAGATCTTCAAGAGACCCAGTACTTC. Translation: CASSQDLQETQYF.

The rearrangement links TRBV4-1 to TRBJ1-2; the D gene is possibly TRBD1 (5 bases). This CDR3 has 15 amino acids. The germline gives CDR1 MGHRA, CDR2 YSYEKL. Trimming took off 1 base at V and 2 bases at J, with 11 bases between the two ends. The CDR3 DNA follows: TGCGCCAGCAGCCAAGTCCCAGGGTCCAACTATGGCTACACCTTC. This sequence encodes CASSQVPGSNYGYTF.

The CDR3 sequence is CASSLQGVMSGNTIYF. CDR3 coding DNA: TGTGCCAGCAGCCTACAAGGGGTTATGTCTGGAAACACCATATATTTT. The chain links TRBV7-2 to TRBJ1-3, with D tentatively TRBD1 (5 bases). Germline lookup yields CDR1 SGHTA and CDR2 FQGNSA. V lost 5 bases to trimming and J lost 1 base, with 15 bases between them. CDR3 length: 16 residues.

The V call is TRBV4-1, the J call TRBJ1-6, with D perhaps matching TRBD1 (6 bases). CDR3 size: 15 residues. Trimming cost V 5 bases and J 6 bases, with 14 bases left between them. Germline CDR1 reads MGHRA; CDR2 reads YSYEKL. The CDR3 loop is CASSSGEGLNSPLHF. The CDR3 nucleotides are TGCGCCAGCAGCTCAGGGGAGGGGCTTAATTCACCCCTCCACTTT.

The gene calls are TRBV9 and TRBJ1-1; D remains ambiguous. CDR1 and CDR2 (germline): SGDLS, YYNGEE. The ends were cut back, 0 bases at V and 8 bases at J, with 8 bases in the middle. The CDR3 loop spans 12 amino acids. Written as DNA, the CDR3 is TGTGCCAGCAGCGTAGGACGGGGAGAAGCTTTCTTT. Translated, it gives CASSVGRGEAFF. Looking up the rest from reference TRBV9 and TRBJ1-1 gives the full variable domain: DSGVTQTPKHLITATGQRVTLRCSPRSGDLSVYWYQQSLDQGLQFLIQYYNGEERAKGNILERFSAQQFPDLHSELNLSSLELGDSALYFCASSVGRGEAFFGQGTRLTVV.

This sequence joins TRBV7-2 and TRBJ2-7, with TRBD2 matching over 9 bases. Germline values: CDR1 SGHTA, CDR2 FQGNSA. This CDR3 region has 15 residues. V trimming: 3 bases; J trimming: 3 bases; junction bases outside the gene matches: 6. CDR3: CASSFSSGRIYEQYF. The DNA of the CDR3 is TGTGCCAGCAGCTTTTCCAGCGGGAGGATCTACGAGCAGTACTTC.

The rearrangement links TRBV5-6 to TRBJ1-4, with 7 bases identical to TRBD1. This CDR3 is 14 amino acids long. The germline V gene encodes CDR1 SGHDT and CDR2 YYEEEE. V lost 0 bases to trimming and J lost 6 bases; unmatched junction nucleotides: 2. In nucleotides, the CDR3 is TGTGCCAGCAGCTTGGGACAGGGATATGAAAAACTGTTTTTT. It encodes CASSLGQGYEKLFF.

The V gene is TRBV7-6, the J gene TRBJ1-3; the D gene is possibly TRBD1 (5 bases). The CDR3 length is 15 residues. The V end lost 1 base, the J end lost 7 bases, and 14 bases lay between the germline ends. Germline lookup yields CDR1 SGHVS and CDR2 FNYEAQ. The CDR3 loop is CASSLEAGSWNTIYF. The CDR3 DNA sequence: TGTGCCAGCAGCTTAGAAGCAGGGTCATGGAACACCATATATTTT.

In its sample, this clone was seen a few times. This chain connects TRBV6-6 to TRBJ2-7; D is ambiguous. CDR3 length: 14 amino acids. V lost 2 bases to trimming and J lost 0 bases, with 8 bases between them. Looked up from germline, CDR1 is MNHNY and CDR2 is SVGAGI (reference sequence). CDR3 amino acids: CASSYVSPSYEQYF. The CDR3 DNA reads TGTGCCAGCAGTTACGTCAGTCCCTCCTACGAGCAGTACTTC.

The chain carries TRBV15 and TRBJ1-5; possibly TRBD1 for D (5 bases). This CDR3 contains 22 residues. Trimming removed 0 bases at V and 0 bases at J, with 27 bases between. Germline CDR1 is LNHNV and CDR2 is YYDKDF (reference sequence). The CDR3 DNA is TGTGCCACCAGCAGAGACTTTGATCGGTTGGGGTGGTCGGGGGATAGCAATCAGCCCCAGCATTTT. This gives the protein CATSRDFDRLGWSGDSNQPQHF.

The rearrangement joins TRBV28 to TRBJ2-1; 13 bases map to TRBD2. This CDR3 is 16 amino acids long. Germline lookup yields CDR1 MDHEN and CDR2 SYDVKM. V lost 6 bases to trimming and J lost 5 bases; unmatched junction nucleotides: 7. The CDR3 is CASRRRGTSGDNEQFF. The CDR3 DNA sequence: TGTGCCAGCAGACGACGTGGGACTAGCGGGGACAATGAGCAGTTCTTC.

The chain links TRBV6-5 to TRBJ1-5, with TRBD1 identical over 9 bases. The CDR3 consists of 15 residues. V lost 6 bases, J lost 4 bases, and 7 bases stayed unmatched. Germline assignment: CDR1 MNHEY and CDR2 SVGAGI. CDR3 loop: CASRHTGTGNQPQHF. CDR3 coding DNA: TGTGCCAGCAGGCATACCGGGACAGGGAATCAGCCCCAGCATTTT.

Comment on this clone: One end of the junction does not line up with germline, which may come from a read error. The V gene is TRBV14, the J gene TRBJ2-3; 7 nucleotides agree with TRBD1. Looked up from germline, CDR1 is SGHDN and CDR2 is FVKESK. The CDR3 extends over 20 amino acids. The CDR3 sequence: CASSQDPGTIRGYSTDTQYF. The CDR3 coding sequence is TGTGCCAGCAGCCAAGATCCGGGTACTATCAGGGGGTATAGCACGGATACGCAGTATTTT.

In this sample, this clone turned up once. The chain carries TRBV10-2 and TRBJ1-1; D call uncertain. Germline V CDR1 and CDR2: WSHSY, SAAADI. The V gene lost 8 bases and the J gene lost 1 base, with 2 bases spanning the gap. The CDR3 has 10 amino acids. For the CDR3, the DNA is TGCGCCAGCCAGAACACTGAAGCTTTCTTT. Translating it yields CASQNTEAFF.

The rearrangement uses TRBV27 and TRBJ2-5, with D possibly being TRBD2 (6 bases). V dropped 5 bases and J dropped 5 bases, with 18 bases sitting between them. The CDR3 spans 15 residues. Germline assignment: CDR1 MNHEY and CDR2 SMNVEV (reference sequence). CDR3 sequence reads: CASSTWGGSMETQYF. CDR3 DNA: TGTGCCAGCAGTACCTGGGGAGGATCGATGGAGACCCAGTACTTC.

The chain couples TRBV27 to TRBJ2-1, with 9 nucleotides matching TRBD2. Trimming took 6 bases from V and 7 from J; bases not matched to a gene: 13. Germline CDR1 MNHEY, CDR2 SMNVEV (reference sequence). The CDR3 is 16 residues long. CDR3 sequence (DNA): TGTGCCAGCAGGGGCCTAGCGGGAACCCCCGGAAATGAGCAGTTCTTC. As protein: CASRGLAGTPGNEQFF.